This T cell receptor beta chain was identified during a study of PD-1 blockade in classical Hodgkin lymphoma. Comment on this clone: The target antigen is unknown.

Indicated time point: cycle 4 day 1 (C4D1), after 6 weeks of nivolumab. There was relapse after autologous stem cell transplantation in every patient, and there was variation in brentuximab vedotin exposure. Trimming took 2 bases from V and 2 from J, leaving 13 bases between them. The CDR3 consists of 15 residues. Germline V gene data show CDR1 as GTSNPN and CDR2 as SVGIG (reference sequence). Profiled with immunoSEQ multiplex PCR; TCRdb holds only in-frame clones, not every one. Of 20,000 to 25,000 clones listed, 60% to 75% are singletons. General study points: Newly diagnosed patients reportedly had lower baseline TCR diversity than healthy donors. By C4D1, diversity of CD4+ TCRs had risen significantly, whereas that of CD8+ TCRs had not. Initiation of nivolumab under 1 year after ASCT led to exclusion of patients. Possibly reflecting disease activity or prior therapy, repertoire differences have causes that remain undefined.

Sequences were derived from peripheral blood mononuclear cells (PBMCs), sampled before the fourth cycle of nivolumab. The receptor was isolated from a human donor with classical Hodgkin lymphoma. The rearrangement links TRBV30 to TRBJ1-5; maybe TRBD1 (6 bases). The CDR3 DNA reads TGTGCCTGGAGTCCCAGGGGTGGTGGCAATCAGCCCCAGCATTTT. It specifies CAWSPRGGGNQPQHF.